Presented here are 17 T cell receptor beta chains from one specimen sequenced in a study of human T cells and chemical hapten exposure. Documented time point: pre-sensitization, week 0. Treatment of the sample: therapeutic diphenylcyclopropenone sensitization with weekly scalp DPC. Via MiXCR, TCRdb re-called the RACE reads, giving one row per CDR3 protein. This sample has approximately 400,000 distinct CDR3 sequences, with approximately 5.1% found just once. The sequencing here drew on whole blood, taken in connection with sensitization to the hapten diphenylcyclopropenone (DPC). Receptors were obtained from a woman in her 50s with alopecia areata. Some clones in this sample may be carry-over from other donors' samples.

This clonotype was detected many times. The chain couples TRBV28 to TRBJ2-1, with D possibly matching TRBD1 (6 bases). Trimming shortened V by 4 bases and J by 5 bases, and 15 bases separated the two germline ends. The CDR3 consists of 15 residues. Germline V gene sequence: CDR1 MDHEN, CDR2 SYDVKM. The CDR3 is CASSYRRGGHNEQFF. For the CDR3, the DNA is TGTGCCAGCAGTTACCGCAGGGGTGGGCACAATGAGCAGTTCTTC. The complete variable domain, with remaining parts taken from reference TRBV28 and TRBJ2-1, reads DVKVTQSSRYLVKRTGEKVFLECVQDMDHENMFWYRQDPGLGLRLIYFSYDVKMKEKGDIPEGYSVSREKKERFSLILESASTNQTSMYLCASSYRRGGHNEQFFGPGTRLTVL.

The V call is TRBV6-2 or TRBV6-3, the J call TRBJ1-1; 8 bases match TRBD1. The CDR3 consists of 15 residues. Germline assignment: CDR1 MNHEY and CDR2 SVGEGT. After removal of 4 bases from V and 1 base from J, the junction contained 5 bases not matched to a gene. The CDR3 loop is CASSSAGTGNTEAFF. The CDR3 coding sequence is TGTGCCAGCAGTTCCGCCGGGACAGGGAACACTGAAGCTTTCTTT.

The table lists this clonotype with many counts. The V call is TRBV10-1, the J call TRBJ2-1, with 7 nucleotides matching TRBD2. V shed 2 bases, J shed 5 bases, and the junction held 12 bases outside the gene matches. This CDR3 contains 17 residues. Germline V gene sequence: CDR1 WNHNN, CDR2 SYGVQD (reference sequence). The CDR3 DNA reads TGCGCCAGCAGTGAGGAGAGTAGCGGGCCCCAAAACAATGAGCAGTTCTTC. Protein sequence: CASSEESSGPQNNEQFF.

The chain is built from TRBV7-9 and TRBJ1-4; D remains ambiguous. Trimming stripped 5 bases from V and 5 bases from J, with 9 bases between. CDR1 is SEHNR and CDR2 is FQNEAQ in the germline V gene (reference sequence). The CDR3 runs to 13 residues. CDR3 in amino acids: CASSLDGNEKLFF. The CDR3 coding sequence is TGTGCCAGCAGCCTAGATGGGAATGAAAAACTGTTTTTT.

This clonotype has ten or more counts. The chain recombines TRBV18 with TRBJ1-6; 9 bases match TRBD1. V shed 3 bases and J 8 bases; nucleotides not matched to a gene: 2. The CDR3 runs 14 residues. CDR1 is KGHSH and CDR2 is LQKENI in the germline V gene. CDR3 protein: CASSPGQGDSPLHF. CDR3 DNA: TGTGCCAGCTCACCGGGACAGGGAGATTCACCCCTCCACTTT.

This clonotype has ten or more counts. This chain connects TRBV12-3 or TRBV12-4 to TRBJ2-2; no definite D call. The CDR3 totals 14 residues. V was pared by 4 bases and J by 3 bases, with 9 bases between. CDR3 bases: TGTGCCAGCAGTTCCTTAGGAGACACCGGGGAGCTGTTTTTT. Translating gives CASSSLGDTGELFF.

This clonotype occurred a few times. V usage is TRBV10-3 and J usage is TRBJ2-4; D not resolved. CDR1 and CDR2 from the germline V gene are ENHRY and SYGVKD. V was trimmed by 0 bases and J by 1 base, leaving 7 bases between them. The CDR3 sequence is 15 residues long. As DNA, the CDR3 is TGTGCCATCAGTGAGTCGTCGATGGCCAAAAACATTCAGTACTTC. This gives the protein CAISESSMAKNIQYF.

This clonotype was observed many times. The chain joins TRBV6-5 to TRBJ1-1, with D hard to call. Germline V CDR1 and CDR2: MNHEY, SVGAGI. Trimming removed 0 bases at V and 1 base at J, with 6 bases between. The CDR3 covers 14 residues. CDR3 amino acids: CASSYSPGNTEAFF. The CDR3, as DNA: TGTGCCAGCAGTTACTCGCCAGGGAACACTGAAGCTTTCTTT.

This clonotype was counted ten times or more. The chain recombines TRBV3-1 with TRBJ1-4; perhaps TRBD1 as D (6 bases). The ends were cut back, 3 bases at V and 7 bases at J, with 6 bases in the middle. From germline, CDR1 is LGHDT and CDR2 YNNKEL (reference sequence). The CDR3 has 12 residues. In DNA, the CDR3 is TGTGCCAGCAGCCACAGGGGTGAAAAACTGTTTTTT. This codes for CASSHRGEKLFF.

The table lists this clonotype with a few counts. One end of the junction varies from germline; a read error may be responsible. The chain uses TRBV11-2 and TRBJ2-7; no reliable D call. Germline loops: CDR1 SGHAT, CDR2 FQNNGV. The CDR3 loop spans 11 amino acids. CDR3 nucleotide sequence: TGTGCCAGCAGCCCAGGACGGGTCGGTAACTTC. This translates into CASSPGRVGNF.

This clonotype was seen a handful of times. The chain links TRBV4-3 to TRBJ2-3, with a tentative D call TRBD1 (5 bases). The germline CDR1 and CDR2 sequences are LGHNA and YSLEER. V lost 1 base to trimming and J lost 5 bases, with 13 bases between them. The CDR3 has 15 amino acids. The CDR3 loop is CASSQGGSQRDTQYF. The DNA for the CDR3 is TGCGCCAGCAGCCAAGGGGGCAGCCAACGAGATACGCAGTATTTT.

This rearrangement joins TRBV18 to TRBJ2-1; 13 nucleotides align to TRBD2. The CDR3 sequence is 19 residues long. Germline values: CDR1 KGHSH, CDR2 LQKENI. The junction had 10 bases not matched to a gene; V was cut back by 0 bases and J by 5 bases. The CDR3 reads CASSPPSRGGTSGDNEQFF. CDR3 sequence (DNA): TGTGCCAGCTCACCACCCTCCAGGGGTGGGACTAGCGGGGACAATGAGCAGTTCTTC.

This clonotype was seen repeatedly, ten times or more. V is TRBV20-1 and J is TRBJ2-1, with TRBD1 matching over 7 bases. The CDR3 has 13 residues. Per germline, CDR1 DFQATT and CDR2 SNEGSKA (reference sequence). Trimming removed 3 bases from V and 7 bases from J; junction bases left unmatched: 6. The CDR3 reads CSASFATGNEQFF. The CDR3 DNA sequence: TGCAGTGCTAGTTTTGCGACAGGGAATGAGCAGTTCTTC.

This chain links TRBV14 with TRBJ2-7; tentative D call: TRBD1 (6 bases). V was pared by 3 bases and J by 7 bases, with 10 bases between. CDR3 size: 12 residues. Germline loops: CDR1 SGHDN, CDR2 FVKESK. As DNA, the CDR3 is TGTGCCAGCAGCCACCAGGGACAAGAGCAGTACTTC. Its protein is CASSHQGQEQYF.

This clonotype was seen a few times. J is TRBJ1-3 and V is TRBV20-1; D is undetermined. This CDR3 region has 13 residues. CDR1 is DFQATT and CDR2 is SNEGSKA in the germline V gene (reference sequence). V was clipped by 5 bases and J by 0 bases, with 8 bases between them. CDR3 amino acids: CSAEASSGNTIYF. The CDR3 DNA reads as TGCAGTGCTGAGGCAAGCTCTGGAAACACCATATATTTT.

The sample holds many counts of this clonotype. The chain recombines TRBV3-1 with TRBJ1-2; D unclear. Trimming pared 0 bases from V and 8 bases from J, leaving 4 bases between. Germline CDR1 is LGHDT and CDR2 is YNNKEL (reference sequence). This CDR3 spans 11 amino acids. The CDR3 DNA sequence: TGTGCCAGCAGCCAAGAAGGAGGCTACACCTTC. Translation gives CASSQEGGYTF.

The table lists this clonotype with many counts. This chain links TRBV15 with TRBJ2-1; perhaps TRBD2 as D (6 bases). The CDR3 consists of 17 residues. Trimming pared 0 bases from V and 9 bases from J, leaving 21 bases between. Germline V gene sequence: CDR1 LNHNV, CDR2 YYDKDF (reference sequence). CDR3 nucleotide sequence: TGTGCCACCAGCAGAGATCTCCCCGGGGGAGAGTCGCCTGAGCAGTTCTTC. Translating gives CATSRDLPGGESPEQFF.